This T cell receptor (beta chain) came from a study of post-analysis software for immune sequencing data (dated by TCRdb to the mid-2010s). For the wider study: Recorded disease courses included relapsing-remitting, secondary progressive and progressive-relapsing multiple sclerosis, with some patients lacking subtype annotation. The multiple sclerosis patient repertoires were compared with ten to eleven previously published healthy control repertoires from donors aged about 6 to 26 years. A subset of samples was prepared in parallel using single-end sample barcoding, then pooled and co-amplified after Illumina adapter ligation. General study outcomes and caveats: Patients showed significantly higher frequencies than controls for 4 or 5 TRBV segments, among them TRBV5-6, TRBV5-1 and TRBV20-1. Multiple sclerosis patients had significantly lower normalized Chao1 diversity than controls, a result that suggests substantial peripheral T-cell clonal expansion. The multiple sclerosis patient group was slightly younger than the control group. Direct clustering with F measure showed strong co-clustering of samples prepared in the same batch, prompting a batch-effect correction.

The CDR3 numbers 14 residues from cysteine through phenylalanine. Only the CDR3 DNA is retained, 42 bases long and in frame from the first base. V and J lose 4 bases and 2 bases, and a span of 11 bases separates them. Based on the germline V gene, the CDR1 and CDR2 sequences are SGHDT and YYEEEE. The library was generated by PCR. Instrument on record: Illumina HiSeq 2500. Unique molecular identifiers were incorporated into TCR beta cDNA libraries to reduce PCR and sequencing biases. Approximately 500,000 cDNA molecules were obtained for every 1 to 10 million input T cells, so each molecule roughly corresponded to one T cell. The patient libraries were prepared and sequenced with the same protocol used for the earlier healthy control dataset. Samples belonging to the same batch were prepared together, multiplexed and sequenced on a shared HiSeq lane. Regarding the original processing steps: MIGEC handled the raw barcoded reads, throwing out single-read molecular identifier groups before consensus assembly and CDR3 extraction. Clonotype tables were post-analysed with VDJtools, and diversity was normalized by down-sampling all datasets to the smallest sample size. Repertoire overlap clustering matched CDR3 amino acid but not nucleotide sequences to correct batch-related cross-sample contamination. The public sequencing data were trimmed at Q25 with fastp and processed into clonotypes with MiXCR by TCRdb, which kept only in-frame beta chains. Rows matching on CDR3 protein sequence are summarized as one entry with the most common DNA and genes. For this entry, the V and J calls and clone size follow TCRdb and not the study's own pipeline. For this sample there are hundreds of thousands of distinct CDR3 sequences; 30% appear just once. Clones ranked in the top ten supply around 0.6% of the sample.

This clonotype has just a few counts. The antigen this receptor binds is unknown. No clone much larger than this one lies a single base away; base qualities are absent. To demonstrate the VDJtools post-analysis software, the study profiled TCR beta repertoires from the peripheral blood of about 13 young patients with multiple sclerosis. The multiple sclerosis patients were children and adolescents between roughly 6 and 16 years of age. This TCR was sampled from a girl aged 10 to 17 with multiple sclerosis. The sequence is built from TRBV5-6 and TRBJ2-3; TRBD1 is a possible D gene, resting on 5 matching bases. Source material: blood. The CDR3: CASSDSHLTDTQYF. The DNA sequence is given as TGTGCCAGCAGCGACAGCCATCTCACAGATACGCAGTATTTT.